Below, one T cell receptor (beta chain) is given with its context. Its antigen is undetermined. The sample belongs to a study of shared clonotypes between healthy human individuals. Study-level findings and limits: Naive subsets, compared against memory subsets, generally had larger estimated richness values.

Some clones are missing from TCRdb's copy, which holds only in-frame ones; the method was immunoSEQ multiplex PCR. The repertoire consists of about 960,000 clones, with roughly 72% occurring once and the leading ten covering about 1.5%. Every donor, a Caucasian adult, lived in Nashville, Tennessee. The CDR3 loop spans 18 amino acids. Trimming took 0 bases from V and 1 from J; bases not matched to a gene: 7. Germline CDR1 reads LGHNA; CDR2 reads YSLEER. Sequenced material: memory CD4+ T cells sorted from blood. Subset denoted: CD45RA-negative fraction. This sequence joins TRBV4-3 and TRBJ1-4, with 8 bases lining up with TRBD1. This TCR was sampled from a man between 18 and 35 years old in good health. The DNA for the CDR3 is TGCGCCAGCAGCCAAGAGGCAACAGGGGGTGGAACTAATGAAAAACTGTTTTTT. The encoded protein is CASSQEATGGGTNEKLFF.